This record looks at one T cell receptor (beta chain) sequence and its context. This clonotype was picked up many times. No cognate antigen has been identified for it. No base-level quality is on record; no much larger clone is a single base apart. These data originate in a study of T cells in Graves' hyperthyroidism and ophthalmopathy (dated by TCRdb to about 2019). Study-wide context: Peripheral blood was sampled at the time of initial diagnosis, prior to any treatment. TCR V-J signatures able to tell the groups apart were searched for in a discovery cohort of 90 to 100 patients, of whom over 40 had Graves' ophthalmopathy and more than 55 had stable Graves' hyperthyroidism. Whether ophthalmopathy could be predicted prospectively was tested in an independent validation cohort made up of approximately 19 hyperthyroidism patients plus 17 patients who later progressed to ophthalmopathy. The roughly 100 discovery patients were randomly split 7:3 into training and test sets. In several Graves' hyperthyroidism patients, the study also compared T-cell repertoires from thyroid tissue with T-cell repertoires from blood. After sampling, hyperthyroidism patients received methimazole starting at 30 mg daily, and ophthalmopathy patients received high-dose intravenous methylprednisolone. TCR Vbeta CDR3 sequencing of 135 peripheral blood samples (43 ophthalmopathy, about 75 hyperthyroidism and some 17 progressor patients) is reported in the paper. The investigation overall reported the following: Sample size was not statistically predetermined, and blinding of investigators to group allocation was not performed. Blood samples also contained most of the expanded thyroid clonotypes (frequency above 0.001), which suggests that blood repertoires may reflect thyroid immune responses. A 13 V-J signature model separated ophthalmopathy from stable hyperthyroidism, with around 91% sensitivity and about 81% specificity in cross-validation and 80%/75% in testing. In validation, the model predicted progression to ophthalmopathy a median of 6.5 months before onset, with approximately 71% sensitivity and nearly 75% specificity.

Stable Graves' hyperthyroidism was defined as no progression to ophthalmopathy during 18 months of follow-up. Hyperthyroidism patients were aged 18 to 65 years and newly diagnosed, with disease duration of less than 2 months. Exclusion was applied to patients with uncontrolled infections, other autoimmune diseases, pregnancy or lactation. Clinical symptoms, serum thyroxine and TRAb, thyroid ultrasound, and orbital computed tomography formed the basis for the diagnoses. PBMCs were separated from around 9.1 ml of fresh peripheral blood using Ficoll-Paque density gradient centrifugation. Total RNA was extracted with Trizol reagent, and quality was checked on an Agilent 2100 Bioanalyzer. TCR beta CDR3 regions were amplified from RNA transcripts. The first round of RT-PCR for the TCR CDR3 was performed with the HTBI primer set and the Qiagen OneStep RT-PCR kit. Libraries were constructed in a second round of multiplex PCR, after which size selection and purification were performed. Paired-end sequencing of the libraries was performed with 100 bp reads on an Illumina HiSeq2000. Concerning the study's data processing: SOAPnuke was used to process the raw data, throwing out any read that contained adapters or uncalled bases, had a mean Phred below 15, or lacked an exact constant-primer or identifier match. COPE v1.2.5 was used to merge the high-quality paired reads, and each unique nucleotide sequence was defined as a clonotype. Clonotypes were aligned to IMGT TRBV, TRBD and TRBJ reference segments using MiTCR v1.1. Analysis was restricted to V-J combinations with a frequency above 0.0001, which covered 98% to 99.2% of repertoires. The TCS score was defined as the ratio of F50 (clonal expansion) to E x V (chaos), calculated using BLOSUM62-based TCRdist between CDR3 peptides within each V-J. Welch's t-statistics and random forest reduced approximately 520 V-J features to under 15, which were used in a naive Bayes classifier (R e1071). In TCRdb, the public reads were trimmed at Q25 with fastp and aligned with MiXCR, with productive beta chains retained. Entries are consolidated by CDR3 protein sequence, retaining the most common genes and DNA. The V and J calls were determined by TCRdb, not by the authors. The sample contains roughly 570,000 distinct CDR3 sequences, approximately 14% of them found a single time. In total, the top ten clones hold under 8% of the sample.

V is pared back by 6 bases and J by 3 bases, with 12 bases lying between the germline termini. The CDR3, cysteine through phenylalanine, is 13 amino acids long. Only the CDR3 part of the read is kept: 39 bases, read in frame from the first base. CDR1 and CDR2 are read off the germline V gene (reference sequence) as SEHNR and FQNEAQ. The chain couples TRBV7-9 to TRBJ2-7; perhaps TRBD1 is the D gene, with 6 bases matching. Sequenced input: blood. The receptor was isolated from a woman in her twenties or thirties with Graves' hyperthyroidism. The bases read TGTGCCAGCAGTTCAGGGGACGGCTACGAGCAGTACTTC. Its protein reads: CASSSGDGYEQYF.